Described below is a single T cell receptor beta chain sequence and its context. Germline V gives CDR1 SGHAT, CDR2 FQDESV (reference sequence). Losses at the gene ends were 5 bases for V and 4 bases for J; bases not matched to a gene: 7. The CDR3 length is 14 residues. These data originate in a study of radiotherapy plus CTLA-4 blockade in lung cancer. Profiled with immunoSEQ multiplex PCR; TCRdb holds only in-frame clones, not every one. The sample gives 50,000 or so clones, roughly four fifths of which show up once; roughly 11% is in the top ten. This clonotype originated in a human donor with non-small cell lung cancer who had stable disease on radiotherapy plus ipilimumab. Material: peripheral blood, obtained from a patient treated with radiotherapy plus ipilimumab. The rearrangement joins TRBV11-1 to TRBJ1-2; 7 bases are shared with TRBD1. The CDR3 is CASSPAGQTYGYTF. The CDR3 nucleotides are TGTGCCAGCAGCCCCGCGGGACAGACCTATGGCTACACCTTC.